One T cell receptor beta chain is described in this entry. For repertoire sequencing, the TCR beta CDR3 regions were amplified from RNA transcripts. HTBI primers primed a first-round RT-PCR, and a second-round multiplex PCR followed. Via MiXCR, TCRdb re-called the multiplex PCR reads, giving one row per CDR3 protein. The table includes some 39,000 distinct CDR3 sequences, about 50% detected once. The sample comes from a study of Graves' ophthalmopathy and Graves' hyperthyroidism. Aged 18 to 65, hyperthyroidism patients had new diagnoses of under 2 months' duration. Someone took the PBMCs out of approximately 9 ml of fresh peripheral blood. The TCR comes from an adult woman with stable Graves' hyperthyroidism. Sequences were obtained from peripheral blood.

This CDR3 is CAISGGGSYEQYF. The CDR3 nucleotides are TGTGCCATCAGTGGGGGCGGGAGCTACGAGCAGTACTTC. The chain employs TRBV10-3 and TRBJ2-7, with 7 bases lining up with TRBD2. Losses at the gene ends were 4 bases for V and 3 bases for J; bases not matched to a gene: 3. The CDR3 has 13 residues. Germline assignment: CDR1 ENHRY and CDR2 SYGVKD.